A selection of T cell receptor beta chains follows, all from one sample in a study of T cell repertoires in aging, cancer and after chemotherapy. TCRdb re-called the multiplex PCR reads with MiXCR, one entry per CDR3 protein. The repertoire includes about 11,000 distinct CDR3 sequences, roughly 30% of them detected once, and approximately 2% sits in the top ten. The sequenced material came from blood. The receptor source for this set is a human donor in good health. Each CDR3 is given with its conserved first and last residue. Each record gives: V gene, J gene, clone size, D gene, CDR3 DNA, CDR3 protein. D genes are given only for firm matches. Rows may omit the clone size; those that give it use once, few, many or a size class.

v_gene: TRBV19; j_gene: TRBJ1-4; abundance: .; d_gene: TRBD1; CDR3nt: TGTGCCAGTAGGGGAACAGGGGGCATTGGTGAAAAACTGTTTTTT; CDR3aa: CASRGTGGIGEKLFF
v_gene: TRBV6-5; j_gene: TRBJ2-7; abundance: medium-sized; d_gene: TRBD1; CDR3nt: TGTGCCAGCAGAACCGACAGGGGCAGATCCTACGAGCAGTACTTC; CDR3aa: CASRTDRGRSYEQYF
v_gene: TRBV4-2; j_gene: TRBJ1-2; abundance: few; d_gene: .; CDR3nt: TGTGCCAGCAGCCAGACGACCGGGACCGAATATGGCTACACCTTC; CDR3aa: CASSQTTGTEYGYTF
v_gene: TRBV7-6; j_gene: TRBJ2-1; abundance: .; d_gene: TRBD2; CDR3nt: TGTGCCAGCAGTTTCCGGACTAGCGGGGGGTCAAATGAGCAGTTCTTC; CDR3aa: CASSFRTSGGSNEQFF
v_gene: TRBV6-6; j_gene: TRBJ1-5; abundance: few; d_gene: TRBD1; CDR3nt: TGTGCCGGGAGGGACAGCGATCAGCCCCAGCATTTT; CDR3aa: CAGRDSDQPQHF
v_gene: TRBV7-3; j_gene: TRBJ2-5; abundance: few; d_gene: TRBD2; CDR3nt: TGTGCCAGCAGCCCCTCGGGACTAATCCGATCCCAGTACTTC; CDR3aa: CASSPSGLIRSQYF
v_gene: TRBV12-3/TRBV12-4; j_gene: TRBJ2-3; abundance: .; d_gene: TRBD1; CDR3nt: TGTGCCAGCAGACGCTCGACAGGGGTAACAGATACGCAGTATTTT; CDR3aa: CASRRSTGVTDTQYF
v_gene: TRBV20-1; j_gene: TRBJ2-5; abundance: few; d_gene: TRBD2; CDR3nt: TGCAGTGCTAGACCTAGCGGGAGGGGAGTGGAGACCCAGTACTTC; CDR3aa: CSARPSGRGVETQYF
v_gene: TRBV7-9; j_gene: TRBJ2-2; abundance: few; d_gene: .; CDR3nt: TGTGCCAGCACCACACAGGAGAACACCGGGGAGCTGTTTTTT; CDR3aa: CASTTQENTGELFF
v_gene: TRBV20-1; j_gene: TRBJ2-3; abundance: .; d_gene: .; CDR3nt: TGCAGTGCTAGAACGGGCCGCACAGATACGCAGTATTTT; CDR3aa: CSARTGRTDTQYF
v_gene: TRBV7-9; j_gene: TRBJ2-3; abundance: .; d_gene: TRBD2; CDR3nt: TGTGCCAGCAGCCCGAATAGCGGGGGGACAGATACGCAGTATTTT; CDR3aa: CASSPNSGGTDTQYF
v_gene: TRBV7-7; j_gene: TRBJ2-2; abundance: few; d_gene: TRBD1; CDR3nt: TGTGCTAGCAGCTACAGGGGTTTTGGCACCGGGGAGCTGTTTTTT; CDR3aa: CASSYRGFGTGELFF
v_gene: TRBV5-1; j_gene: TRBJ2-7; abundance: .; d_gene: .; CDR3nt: TGCGCCAGCAGCTTCGACAGGACGCGCTACGAGCAGTACTTC; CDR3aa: CASSFDRTRYEQYF
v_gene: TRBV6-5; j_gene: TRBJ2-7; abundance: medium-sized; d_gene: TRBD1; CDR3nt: TGTGCCAGCAGACCCTCAGGGGGTGTATACGAGCAGTACTTC; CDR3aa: CASRPSGGVYEQYF
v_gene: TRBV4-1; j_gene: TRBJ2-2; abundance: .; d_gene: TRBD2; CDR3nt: TGCGCCAGCAGCCAAGACGCGGGGGGCTTCGGTGGCGGGGAGCTGTTTTTT; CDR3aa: CASSQDAGGFGGGELFF
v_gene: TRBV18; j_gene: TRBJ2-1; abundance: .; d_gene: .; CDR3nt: TGTGCCAGCTCACCGGGAGCGGGTGCCTACAATGAGCAGTTCTTC; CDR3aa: CASSPGAGAYNEQFF
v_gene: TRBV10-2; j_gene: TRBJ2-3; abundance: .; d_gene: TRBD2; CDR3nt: TGCGCCAGCAGTGACCCCAGCGGGGGCACAGATACGCAGTATTTT; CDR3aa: CASSDPSGGTDTQYF
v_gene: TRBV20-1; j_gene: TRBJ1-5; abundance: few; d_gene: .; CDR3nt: TGCAGTGCTAAAGAAGCGGAAGGTGTTCAGCCCCAGCATTTT; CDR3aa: CSAKEAEGVQPQHF
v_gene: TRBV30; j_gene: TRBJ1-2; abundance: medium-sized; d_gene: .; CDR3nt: TGTGCCTGCCTTCCGTCCCGGGACACGGCTTTCTATGGCTACACCTTC; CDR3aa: CACLPSRDTAFYGYTF
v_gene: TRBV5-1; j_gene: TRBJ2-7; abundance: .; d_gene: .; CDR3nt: TGCGCCAGCAGCTTGGCCCCCGGGGCGGACGAGCAGTACTTC; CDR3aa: CASSLAPGADEQYF
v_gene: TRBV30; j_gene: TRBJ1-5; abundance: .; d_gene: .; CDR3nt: TGTGCCTGGAGTGAGGGAGGGGTGAATCAGCCCCAGCATTTT; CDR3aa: CAWSEGGVNQPQHF
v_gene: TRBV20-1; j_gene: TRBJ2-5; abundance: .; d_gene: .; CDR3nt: TGCAGCCCAGAGACCCAGTACTTC; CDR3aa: CSPETQYF
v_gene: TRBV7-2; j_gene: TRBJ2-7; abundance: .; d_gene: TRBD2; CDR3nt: TGTGCCAGCAGCTTTGCCGGGGGGTACTACGAGCAGTACTTC; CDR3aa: CASSFAGGYYEQYF
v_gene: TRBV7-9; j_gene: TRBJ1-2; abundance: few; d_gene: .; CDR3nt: TGTGCCAGCAGCTTAGCGGTGAACTATGGCTACACCTTC; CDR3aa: CASSLAVNYGYTF
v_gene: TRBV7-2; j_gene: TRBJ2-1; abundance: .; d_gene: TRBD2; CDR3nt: TGTGCCAGCAGCTTAGCTAGCGGGCTATACAATGATCAGTTCTTC; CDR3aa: CASSLASGLYNDQFF
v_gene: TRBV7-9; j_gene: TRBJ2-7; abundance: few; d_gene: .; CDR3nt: TGTGCCAGCAGCTTCAGGGGGGCTGTGTACGAGCAGTACTTC; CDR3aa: CASSFRGAVYEQYF
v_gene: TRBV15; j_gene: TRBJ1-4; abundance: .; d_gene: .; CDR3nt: TGTGCCACCAGCAGAAGTTTAAATGAAAAACTGTTTTTT; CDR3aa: CATSRSLNEKLFF
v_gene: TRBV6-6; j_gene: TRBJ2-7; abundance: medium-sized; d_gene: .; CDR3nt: TGTGCCAGCAGTTACTTGGGGCAGACGGGGACGGTCGAGCAGTACTTC; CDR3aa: CASSYLGQTGTVEQYF
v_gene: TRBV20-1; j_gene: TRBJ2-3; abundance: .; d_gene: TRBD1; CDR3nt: TGCAGTGCTAGATCGGGTTTGACAGGGGGAATATTGCGAGATACGCAGTATTTT; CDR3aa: CSARSGLTGGILRDTQYF
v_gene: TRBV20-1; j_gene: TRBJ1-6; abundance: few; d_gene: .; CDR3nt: TGCAGTGCTAGCGCAGGGGTGAATAATTCACCCCTCCACTTT; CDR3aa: CSASAGVNNSPLHF
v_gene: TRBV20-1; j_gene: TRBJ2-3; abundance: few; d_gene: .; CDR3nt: TGCAGTGCTAGAGAGGCGGGCGGGTTGGCAGATACGCAGTATTTT; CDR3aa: CSAREAGGLADTQYF
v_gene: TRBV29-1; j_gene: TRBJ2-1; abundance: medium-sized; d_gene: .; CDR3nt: TGCAGCGTTGTGCAGGTATCTCACAATGAGCAGTTCTTC; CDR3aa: CSVVQVSHNEQFF
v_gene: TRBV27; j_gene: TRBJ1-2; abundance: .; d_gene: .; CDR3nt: TGTGCCAGCAGTTTATCGGGGTTCCATGGCTACACCTTC; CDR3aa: CASSLSGFHGYTF
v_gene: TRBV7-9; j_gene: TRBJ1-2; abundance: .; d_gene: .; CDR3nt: TGTGCCAGCAGCTTAGGACAGGCCCGCTATGGCTACACCTTC; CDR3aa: CASSLGQARYGYTF
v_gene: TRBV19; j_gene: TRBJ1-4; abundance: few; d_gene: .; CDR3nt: TGTGCCAGTAGTATAAGCTCACGACAGCCTAATGAAAAACTGTTTTTT; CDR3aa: CASSISSRQPNEKLFF
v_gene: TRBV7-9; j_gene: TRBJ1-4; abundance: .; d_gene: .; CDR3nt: TGTGCCAGCAGCTCCGGAGAAAGGGGAAAGTCTAATGAAAAACTGTTTTTT; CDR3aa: CASSSGERGKSNEKLFF
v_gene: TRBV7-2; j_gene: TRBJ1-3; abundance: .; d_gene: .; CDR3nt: TGTGCCAGCAGCTCAATGACTGGAAACACCATATATTTT; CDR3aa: CASSSMTGNTIYF
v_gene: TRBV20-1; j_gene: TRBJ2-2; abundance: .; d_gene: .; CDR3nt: TGCAGTGCTAGAGCGGCACAGGGTAGAGTAGACACCGGGGAGCTGTTTTTT; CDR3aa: CSARAAQGRVDTGELFF
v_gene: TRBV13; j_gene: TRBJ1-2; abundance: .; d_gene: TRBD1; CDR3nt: TGTGCCAGCAGCCAGGCCGGGACAGACAAGGGGGCGGGCTACACCTTC; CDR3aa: CASSQAGTDKGAGYTF
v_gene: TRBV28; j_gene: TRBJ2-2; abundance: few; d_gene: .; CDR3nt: TGTGCCAGCAGTCCCCCCGGGGAGCTGTTTTTT; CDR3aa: CASSPPGELFF
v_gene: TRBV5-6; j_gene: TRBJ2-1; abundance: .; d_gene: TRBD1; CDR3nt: TGTGCCAGCAGCTGGGGACAGGGGGAGTTAAATGAGCAGTTCTTC; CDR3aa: CASSWGQGELNEQFF
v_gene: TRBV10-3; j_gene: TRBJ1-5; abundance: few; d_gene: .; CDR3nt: TGTGCCATCAAAGACAGCCAAAATCAGCCCCAGCATTTT; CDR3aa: CAIKDSQNQPQHF
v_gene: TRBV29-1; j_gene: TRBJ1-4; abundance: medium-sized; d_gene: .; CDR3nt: TGCAGCGCAGAGACAGGCGAACGGGAAAAACTGTTTTTT; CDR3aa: CSAETGEREKLFF
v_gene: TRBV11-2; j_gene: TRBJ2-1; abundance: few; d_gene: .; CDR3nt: TGTGCCAGCCACAGCTTAGCGTTACCTGAGCAGTTCTTC; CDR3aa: CASHSLALPEQFF
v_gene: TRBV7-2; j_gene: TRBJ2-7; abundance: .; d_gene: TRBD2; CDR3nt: TGTGCCAGCAGCACAAGCGGGGGAGTTTACGAGCAGTACTTC; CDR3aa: CASSTSGGVYEQYF
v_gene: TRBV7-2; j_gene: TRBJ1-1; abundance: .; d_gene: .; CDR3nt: TGTGCCAGCAGCTTAGCCCGAGAGGGTCGAGCTTTCTTT; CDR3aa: CASSLAREGRAFF
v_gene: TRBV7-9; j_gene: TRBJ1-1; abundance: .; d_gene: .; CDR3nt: TGTGCCAGCAGCTTACGGGGAAGGGGGAACACTGAAGCTTTCTTT; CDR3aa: CASSLRGRGNTEAFF
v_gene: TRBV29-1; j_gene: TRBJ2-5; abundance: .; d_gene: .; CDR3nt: TGCAGCGTTGTCCCCCAAGCGCTTACTCCTGGAGAGACCCAGTACTTC; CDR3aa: CSVVPQALTPGETQYF
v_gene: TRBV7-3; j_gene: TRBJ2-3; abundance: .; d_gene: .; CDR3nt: TGTGCCAGCAGCCTCCAACCCCTAGCTGGAGTAAGCACAGATACGCAGTATTTT; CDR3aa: CASSLQPLAGVSTDTQYF
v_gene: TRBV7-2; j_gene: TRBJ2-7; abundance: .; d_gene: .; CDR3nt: TGTGCCAGCAGCCGCACCCGTCGCGGTGAGCAGTACTTC; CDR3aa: CASSRTRRGEQYF
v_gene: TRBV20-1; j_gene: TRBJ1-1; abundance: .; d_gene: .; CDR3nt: TGCAGTGCTCCCCACGAGGGGGGCATGAACACTGAAGCTTTCTTT; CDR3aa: CSAPHEGGMNTEAFF